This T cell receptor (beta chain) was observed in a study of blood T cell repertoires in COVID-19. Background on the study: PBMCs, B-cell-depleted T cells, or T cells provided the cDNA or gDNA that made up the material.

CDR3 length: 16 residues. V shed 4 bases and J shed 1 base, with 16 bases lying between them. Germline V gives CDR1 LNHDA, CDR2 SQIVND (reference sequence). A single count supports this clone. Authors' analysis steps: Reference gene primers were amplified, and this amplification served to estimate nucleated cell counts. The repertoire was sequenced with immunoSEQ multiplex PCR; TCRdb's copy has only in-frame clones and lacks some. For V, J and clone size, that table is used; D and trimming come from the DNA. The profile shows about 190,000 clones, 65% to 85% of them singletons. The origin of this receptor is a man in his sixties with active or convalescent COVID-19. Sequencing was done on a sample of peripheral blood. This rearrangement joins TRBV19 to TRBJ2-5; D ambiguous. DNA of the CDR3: TGTGCCAGTAGTAGGGTGACAACGGCCAGCCAAGAGACCCAGTACTTC. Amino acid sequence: CASSRVTTASQETQYF.